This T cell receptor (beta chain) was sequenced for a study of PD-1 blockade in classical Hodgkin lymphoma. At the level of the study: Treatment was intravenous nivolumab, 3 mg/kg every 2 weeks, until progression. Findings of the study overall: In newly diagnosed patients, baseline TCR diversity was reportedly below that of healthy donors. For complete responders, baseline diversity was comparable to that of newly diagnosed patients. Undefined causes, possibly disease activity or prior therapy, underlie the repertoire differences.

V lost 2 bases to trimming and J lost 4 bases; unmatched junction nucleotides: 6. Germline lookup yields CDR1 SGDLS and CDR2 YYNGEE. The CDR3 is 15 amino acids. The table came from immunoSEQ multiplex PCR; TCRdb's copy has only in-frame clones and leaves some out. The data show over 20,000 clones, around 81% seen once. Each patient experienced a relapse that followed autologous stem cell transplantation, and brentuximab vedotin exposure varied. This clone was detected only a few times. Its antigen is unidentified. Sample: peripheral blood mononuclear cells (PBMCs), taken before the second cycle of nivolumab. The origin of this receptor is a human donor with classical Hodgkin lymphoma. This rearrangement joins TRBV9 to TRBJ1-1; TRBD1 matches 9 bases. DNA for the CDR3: TGTGCCAGCAGCGTTACAGGGGGCGAAGGCACTGAAGCTTTCTTT. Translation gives CASSVTGGEGTEAFF.